The T cell receptor (beta chain) under discussion was sequenced for a study of radiation and T cells in renal cell carcinoma. The CDR3 spans 16 residues. Trimming shortened V by 5 bases and J by 8 bases, and 22 bases separated the two germline ends. CDR1 LNHDA and CDR2 SQIVND come from the germline V gene (reference sequence). The table came from immunoSEQ multiplex PCR; TCRdb's copy has only in-frame clones and leaves some out. The sample includes about 59,000 clones, around 72% seen only once; the top ten take roughly 7.2%. Documented time point: baseline pretreatment blood. Described treatment: 15 Gy SBRT to primary tumor, nephrectomy 4 weeks later.

The clonotype comes from a man between 60 and 75 years old with renal cell carcinoma. The rearrangement joins TRBV19 to TRBJ2-1; maybe TRBD2 (7 bases). The sample in question was blood, obtained from a patient whose treatment included radiotherapy and nephrectomy. This CDR3 is CASSAPGGPLWDEQFF. The CDR3 DNA is TGTGCCAGTAGTGCCCCGGGGGGCCCCCTATGGGATGAGCAGTTCTTC.